Below, 27 T cell receptor beta chains from the same sample are listed, as sequenced in a study of shared clonotypes between healthy human individuals. Produced via immunoSEQ multiplex PCR; TCRdb's table is partial and in-frame only. This table has approximately 940,000 clones, 70% to 85% appearing once. The sequencing sample was made of memory CD4+ T cells sorted from blood. Subset indicated: CD45RA-negative fraction. The receptor source for this set is a man younger than 35 in good health.

This clone was detected once. The chain is built from TRBV10-2 and TRBJ2-3; TRBD2 matches at 10 bases. This CDR3 is built from 15 residues. From germline, CDR1 is WSHSY and CDR2 SAAADI. The J segment lost 2 bases and the V segment lost 5 bases, leaving 4 bases of the junction unmatched. Written as DNA, the CDR3 is TGCGCCAGCAGTTTACTAGCGGGGTCCACAGATACGCAGTATTTT. This sequence encodes CASSLLAGSTDTQYF.

In nucleotides, the CDR3 is TGTGCCAGCAGCCAGAGGACTAGCGGGTATTCCACAGATACGCAGTATTTT. This sequence encodes CASSQRTSGYSTDTQYF. This sequence joins TRBV5-4 and TRBJ2-3; 11 bases align to TRBD2. The CDR3 sequence is 17 residues long. The germline V gene encodes CDR1 SGHNT and CDR2 YYREEE (reference sequence). With 4 bases clipped from V and 2 bases from J, the junction kept 9 bases outside the gene matches.

J is TRBJ2-5 and V is TRBV9; possible D gene TRBD2, 6 bases. Trimming shortened V by 6 bases and J by 5 bases, and 20 bases separated the two germline ends. The CDR3 extends over 15 amino acids. CDR1 is SGDLS and CDR2 is YYNGEE in the germline V gene. CDR3 region: CASTPSGGGAETQYF. The CDR3 bases are TGTGCCAGCACCCCCTCCGGTGGAGGGGCGGAGACCCAGTACTTC.

The V call is TRBV7-2, the J call TRBJ2-3, with 10 bases that match TRBD2. The V and J ends lost 3 bases and 4 bases, in that order; junction bases with no gene match: 13. CDR3 length equals 18 residues. Germline V CDR1 and CDR2: SGHTA, FQGNSA. The CDR3 protein is CASSFRRGTAGGADTQYF. The CDR3 bases are TGTGCCAGCAGCTTTCGTCGGGGTACAGCGGGAGGGGCAGATACGCAGTATTTT.

The chain recombines TRBV14 with TRBJ2-2, with D possibly TRBD1 on 5 matching bases. V dropped 5 bases and J dropped 6 bases, with 10 bases sitting between them. This CDR3 spans 13 amino acids. CDR1 and CDR2 (germline): SGHDN, FVKESK. CDR3 bases: TGTGCCAGCAGCGGGGCCTTTCCCGGGGAGCTGTTTTTT. Its protein is CASSGAFPGELFF.

As for this clone: A read error likely explains this, since a far larger clone differs by one base. The chain couples TRBV2 to TRBJ1-4, with D perhaps matching TRBD1 (5 bases). This CDR3 contains 14 residues. Germline V gene sequence: CDR1 SNHLY, CDR2 FYNNEI. Trimming pared 7 bases from V and 7 bases from J, leaving 16 bases between. The chain's CDR3 is CASKGTAVAEKLFF. The CDR3 DNA reads as TGTGCCAGCAAGGGGACGGCAGTGGCTGAAAAACTGTTTTTT.

The rearrangement links TRBV10-1 to TRBJ2-1, with 9 bases fitting TRBD1. CDR3 length: 14 residues. V shed 8 bases, J shed 9 bases, and the junction held 11 bases outside the gene matches. Germline assignment: CDR1 WNHNN and CDR2 SYGVQD (reference sequence). CDR3 DNA sequence: TGCGCCAGCGCAGCCGGGACAGGGAAACGTGAGCAGTTCTTC. Its protein product is CASAAGTGKREQFF.

This chain links TRBV9 with TRBJ2-1; the D is unclear. Per germline, CDR1 SGDLS and CDR2 YYNGEE. The V gene lost 0 bases and the J gene lost 5 bases, with 12 bases spanning the gap. The CDR3 extends over 15 amino acids. The CDR3 nucleotides are TGTGCCAGCAGCGTAGCGCCAAATGGGCACAATGAGCAGTTCTTC. Amino acids: CASSVAPNGHNEQFF.

This chain joins TRBV18 and TRBJ2-2; 7 bases align to TRBD1. Germline V gene lookup returns CDR1 KGHSH and CDR2 LQKENI. V gave up 9 bases and J gave up 6 bases; unmatched junction bases: 13. CDR3 length: 15 amino acids. DNA of the CDR3: TGTGCCAGTTCCTCCGGGACAGAGAAAGCCGGGGAGCTGTTTTTT. It yields the protein CASSSGTEKAGELFF.

There are many counts of this clone. The chain is built from TRBV2 and TRBJ1-2, with 12 bases fitting TRBD1. Germline V gene sequence: CDR1 SNHLY, CDR2 FYNNEI. Trimming took 6 bases from V and 6 from J; bases not matched to a gene: 8. This CDR3 comprises 15 residues. CDR3 region: CASRVKGQGANGYTF. Here the CDR3 DNA reads TGTGCCAGCAGGGTAAAGGGACAGGGGGCTAATGGCTACACCTTC.

The chain is built from TRBV25-1 and TRBJ2-3; D gene ambiguous. The ends were cut back, 2 bases at V and 5 bases at J, with 11 bases in the middle. Germline V gene sequence: CDR1 MGHDK, CDR2 SYGVNS. The CDR3 covers 14 residues. This CDR3 reads CASSERSRRDTQYF. The DNA for the CDR3 is TGTGCCAGCAGTGAAAGGTCCAGAAGAGATACGCAGTATTTT.

The chain joins TRBV5-6 to TRBJ1-4; D not certain. From germline, CDR1 is SGHDT and CDR2 YYEEEE. The length of the CDR3 is 14 residues. V dropped 4 bases and J dropped 3 bases, with 10 bases sitting between them. CDR3 DNA sequence: TGTGCCAGCAGCCATTATGGTCCTAATGAAAAACTGTTTTTT. The encoded protein is CASSHYGPNEKLFF.

This clone came up a few times. The chain links TRBV29-1 to TRBJ1-2; D may be TRBD1 (5 bases). The V and J ends lost 2 bases and 2 bases respectively, with 9 bases between them. This CDR3 has 13 residues. Germline-derived CDR1 and CDR2 are SQVTM and ANQGSEA. The CDR3 DNA is TGCAGCGTTGAATTGGGGGGAAACTATGGCTACACCTTC. It yields the protein CSVELGGNYGYTF.

V usage is TRBV28 and J usage is TRBJ1-3; 8 nucleotides match TRBD1. V was clipped by 3 bases and J by 4 bases; unmatched bases: 2. The germline V gene has CDR1 MDHEN and CDR2 SYDVKM. CDR3 length equals 14 residues. The CDR3 reads CASSLTGVGNTIYF. CDR3 nucleotide sequence: TGTGCCAGCAGTTTGACAGGGGTAGGAAACACCATATATTTT. Complete variable domain (other parts from reference TRBV28 and TRBJ1-3): DVKVTQSSRYLVKRTGEKVFLECVQDMDHENMFWYRQDPGLGLRLIYFSYDVKMKEKGDIPEGYSVSREKKERFSLILESASTNQTSMYLCASSLTGVGNTIYFGEGSWLTVV.

The chain couples TRBV18 to TRBJ2-5, with D perhaps matching TRBD1 or TRBD2 (5 bases each). Germline CDR1 and CDR2: KGHSH and LQKENI. V was pared by 2 bases and J by 4 bases, with 14 bases between. The CDR3 runs 15 residues. The CDR3 region is CASSPISGSAETQYF. CDR3 sequence (DNA): TGTGCCAGCTCACCAATATCAGGGAGCGCAGAGACCCAGTACTTC.

In this sample, this clone turned up a few times. The rearrangement links TRBV10-3 to TRBJ2-1; D may be TRBD2 (5 bases). Germline V gene data show CDR1 as ENHRY and CDR2 as SYGVKD. The CDR3 is made up of 15 amino acids. V lost 2 bases, J lost 3 bases, and 11 bases lay in between. This CDR3 is CAISEGGFLYNEQFF. The CDR3 DNA follows: TGTGCCATCAGTGAGGGAGGCTTCCTCTACAATGAGCAGTTCTTC.

V usage is TRBV18 and J usage is TRBJ2-6; D is ambiguous. This CDR3 region has 13 residues. Trimming left V 8 bases short and J 3 bases short, with 8 bases between. From germline, CDR1 is KGHSH and CDR2 LQKENI. CDR3 protein: CASHSSGANVLTF. CDR3 sequence (DNA): TGTGCCAGCCATTCAAGTGGGGCCAACGTCCTGACTTTC.

The rearrangement links TRBV13 to TRBJ1-2; D unresolved. V lost 5 bases and J 8 bases, leaving 18 bases between the germline ends. CDR3 length equals 14 residues. CDR1 and CDR2 (germline): PRHDT, FYEKMQ (reference sequence). CDR3 coding DNA: TGTGCCAGCAGCCCACGGGAAGCGGAAAGCGGCTACACCTTC. This gives the protein CASSPREAESGYTF.

V is TRBV18 and J is TRBJ1-4; weak D call: TRBD1 (6 bases). The CDR3 extends over 17 amino acids. Trimming removed 1 base from V and 4 bases from J, with 16 bases in between. The germline gives CDR1 KGHSH, CDR2 LQKENI. CDR3 protein: CASSPRILRQDNEKLFF. For the CDR3, the DNA is TGTGCCAGCTCACCACGGATACTACGACAGGATAATGAAAAACTGTTTTTT.

The chain recombines TRBV6-6 with TRBJ1-2, with unresolved D. The CDR3 is made up of 14 amino acids. Per germline, CDR1 MNHNY and CDR2 SVGAGI (reference sequence). V gave up 7 bases and J gave up 0 bases, with 12 bases separating them. The DNA of the CDR3 is TGTGCCAGCACCCACTTCGGTCCTAACTATGGCTACACCTTC. Translating gives CASTHFGPNYGYTF.

The chain joins TRBV2 to TRBJ1-6; weak D call: TRBD1 (6 bases). CDR1 and CDR2 (germline): SNHLY, FYNNEI. The length of the CDR3 is 15 residues. With 7 bases removed from V and 7 bases from J, the gap between germline ends came to 17 bases. The CDR3: CASTRGTWINSPLHF. CDR3 sequence (DNA): TGTGCCAGCACTAGGGGGACATGGATCAATTCACCCCTCCACTTT.

V and J are TRBV21-1 and TRBJ2-3; no DNA check was done on the table's D call, TRBD2. TRBV21-1 is described as a pseudogene. The CDR3 length is 14 residues. The CDR3 DNA follows: TGTGCCAGCAGCAAATGGACTAGCACAGATACGCAGTATTTT. This sequence encodes CASSKWTSTDTQYF.

The chain links TRBV28 to TRBJ1-2; D perhaps matches TRBD1 (5 bases). V was clipped by 8 bases and J by 0 bases, with 10 bases between them. CDR1 is MDHEN, CDR2 SYDVKM, per germline. The CDR3 is 13 amino acids. CDR3 protein: CASLDRANYGYTF. The CDR3 nucleotides are TGTGCCAGCCTAGACAGAGCTAACTATGGCTACACCTTC.

The chain uses TRBV18 and TRBJ2-7; D may be TRBD2 (5 bases). Germline V gives CDR1 KGHSH, CDR2 LQKENI. Trimming removed 4 bases at V and 0 bases at J, with 10 bases between. This CDR3 spans 14 amino acids. The CDR3 nucleotides read TGTGCCAGCTCACGACTACTAGACTCCTACGAGCAGTACTTC. Its protein product is CASSRLLDSYEQYF. The full variable domain, completed using reference TRBV18 and TRBJ2-7, is NAGVMQNPRHLVRRRGQEARLRCSPMKGHSHVYWYRQLPEEGLKFMVYLQKENIIDESGMPKERFSAEFPKEGPSILRIQQVVRGDSAAYFCASSRLLDSYEQYFGPGTRLTVT.

The V call is TRBV7-2, the J call TRBJ2-7; D possibly corresponds to TRBD2 (6 bases). Deletions cut 1 base from V and 3 bases from J, with 13 bases between. The CDR3 is made up of 15 amino acids. Germline loops: CDR1 SGHTA, CDR2 FQGNSA. CDR3 nucleotides: TGTGCCAGCAGCTTAGGTCAAGCGGGTATCTACGAGCAGTACTTC. It yields the protein CASSLGQAGIYEQYF.

The V and J genes are TRBV7-2 and TRBJ2-7; 14 positions agree with TRBD2. With 5 bases clipped from V and 2 bases from J, the junction kept 14 bases outside the gene matches. This CDR3 has 19 residues. Germline lookup yields CDR1 SGHTA and CDR2 FQGNSA. CDR3 residues: CASSPRGLAGGSVAYEQYF. The CDR3 DNA follows: TGTGCCAGCAGCCCCCGCGGACTAGCGGGGGGCTCAGTGGCCTACGAGCAGTACTTC.

This clone was counted once. The V and J genes are TRBV2 and TRBJ1-3, with unresolved D. The CDR3 extends over 15 amino acids. V lost 3 bases and J lost 0, with 9 bases in between. Germline CDR1 reads SNHLY; CDR2 reads FYNNEI. Here the CDR3 DNA reads TGTGCCAGCAGTGAGGAAACCCTCTCTGGAAACACCATATATTTT. This encodes CASSEETLSGNTIYF.